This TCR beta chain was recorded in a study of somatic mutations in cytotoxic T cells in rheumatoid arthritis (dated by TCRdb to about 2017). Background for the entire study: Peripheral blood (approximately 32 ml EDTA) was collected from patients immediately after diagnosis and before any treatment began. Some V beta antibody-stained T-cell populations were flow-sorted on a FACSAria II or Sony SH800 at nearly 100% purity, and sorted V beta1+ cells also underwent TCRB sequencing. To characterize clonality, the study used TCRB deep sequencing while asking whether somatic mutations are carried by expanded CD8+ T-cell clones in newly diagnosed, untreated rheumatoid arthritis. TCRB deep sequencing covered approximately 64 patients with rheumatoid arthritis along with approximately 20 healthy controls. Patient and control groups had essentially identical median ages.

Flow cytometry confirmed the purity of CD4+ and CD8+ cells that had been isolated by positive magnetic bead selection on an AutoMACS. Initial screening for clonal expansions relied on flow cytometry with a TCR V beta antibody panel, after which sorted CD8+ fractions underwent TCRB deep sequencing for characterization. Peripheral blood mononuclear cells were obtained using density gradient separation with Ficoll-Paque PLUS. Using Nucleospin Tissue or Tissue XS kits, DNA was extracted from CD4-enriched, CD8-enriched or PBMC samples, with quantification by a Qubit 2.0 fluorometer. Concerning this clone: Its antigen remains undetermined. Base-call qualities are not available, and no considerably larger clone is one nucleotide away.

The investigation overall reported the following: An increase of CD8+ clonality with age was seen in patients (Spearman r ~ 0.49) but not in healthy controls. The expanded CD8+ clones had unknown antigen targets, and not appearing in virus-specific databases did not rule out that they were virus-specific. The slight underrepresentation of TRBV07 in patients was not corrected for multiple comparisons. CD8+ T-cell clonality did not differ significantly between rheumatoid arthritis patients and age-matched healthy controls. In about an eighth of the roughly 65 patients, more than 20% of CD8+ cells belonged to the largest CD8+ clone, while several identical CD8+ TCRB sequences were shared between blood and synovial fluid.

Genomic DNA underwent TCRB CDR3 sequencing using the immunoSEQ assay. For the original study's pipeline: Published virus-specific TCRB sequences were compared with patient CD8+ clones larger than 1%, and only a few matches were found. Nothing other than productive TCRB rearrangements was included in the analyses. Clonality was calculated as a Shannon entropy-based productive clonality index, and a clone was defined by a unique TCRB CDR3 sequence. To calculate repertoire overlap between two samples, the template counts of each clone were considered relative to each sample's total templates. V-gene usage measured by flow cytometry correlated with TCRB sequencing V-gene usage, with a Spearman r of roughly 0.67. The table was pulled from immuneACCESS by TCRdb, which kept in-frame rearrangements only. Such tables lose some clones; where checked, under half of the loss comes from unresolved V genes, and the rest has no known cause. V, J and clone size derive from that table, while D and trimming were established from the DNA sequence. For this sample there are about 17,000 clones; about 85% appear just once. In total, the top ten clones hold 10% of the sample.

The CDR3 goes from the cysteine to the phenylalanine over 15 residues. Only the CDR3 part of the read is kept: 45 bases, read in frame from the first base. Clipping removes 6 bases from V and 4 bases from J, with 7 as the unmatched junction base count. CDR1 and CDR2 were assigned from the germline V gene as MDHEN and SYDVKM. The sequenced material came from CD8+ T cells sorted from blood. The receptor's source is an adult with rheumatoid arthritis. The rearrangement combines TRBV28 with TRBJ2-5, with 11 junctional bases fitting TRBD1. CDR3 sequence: CASSTADRGLETQYF. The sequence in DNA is TGTGCCAGCAGCACAGCGGACAGGGGGCTAGAGACCCAGTACTTC. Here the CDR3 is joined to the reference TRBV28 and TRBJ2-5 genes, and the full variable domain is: DVKVTQSSRYLVKRTGEKVFLECVQDMDHENMFWYRQDPGLGLRLIYFSYDVKMKEKGDIPEGYSVSREKKERFSLILESASTNQTSMYLCASSTADRGLETQYFGPGTRLLVL.